The TCR beta chain described here comes from a study of cytomegalovirus exposure and HLA in healthy donors. As to this clone: The target antigen is unknown.

This CDR3 contains 15 residues. Germline CDR1 is LGHNA and CDR2 is YNFKEQ. V gave up 6 bases and J gave up 2 bases, with 14 bases separating them. The method was immunoSEQ multiplex PCR; TCRdb's version includes in-frame clones alone and lacks a portion of them. This sample yields approximately 150,000 clones, of which roughly 87% are seen a single time; about 4.9% belongs to the top ten. General study results and limits: Most observed TCR sequences were rare, whereas some public TCRs were detected in many donors. The study labeled 150 or so TCR beta chains cytomegalovirus-associated. Three chains linked to CMV were shown in vitro to be specific for CMV antigens. The classifier was said to identify cytomegalovirus status with high specificity and sensitivity.

The chain links TRBV4-2 to TRBJ1-5; D not certain. Sequenced input: PBMCs. This sequence was found in a man between 18 and 29 years old in good health and CMV-seropositive. In DNA, the CDR3 is TGTGCCAGCAGTCTTTTTTGGGGAGGCAATCAGCCCCAGCATTTT. It encodes CASSLFWGGNQPQHF.